The rows below give T cell receptor beta chains drawn from one sample of a study of CD8 T cells in Susac syndrome. TCRdb analysed the immunoSEQ multiplex PCR reads with MiXCR anew, one entry per CDR3 protein. The sample shows roughly 200,000 distinct CDR3 sequences, nearly 97% of them seen only once. Material for sequencing was CD4+ T cells from PBMCs. The receptors shown here come from a human donor with multiple sclerosis. The CDR3 runs from the conserved cysteine through the conserved F or W. Fields, in order: J gene, D gene, clone size, V gene, CDR3 DNA, CDR3 protein. D genes are given only for firm matches. The size entry is marked missing in some rows and otherwise reads once, few, many or a size class.

TRBJ1-1,.,.,TRBV29-1,TGCAGCGCTTTTTTTCGGGGGGCTGGAGCTTTCTTT,CSAFFRGAGAFF
TRBJ1-5,.,.,TRBV5-1,TGCGCCAGCAGCTTGGAGGGACACCACAATCAGCCCCAGCATTTT,CASSLEGHHNQPQHF
TRBJ2-1,.,.,TRBV20-1,TGCAGTGTCCTGCCCCTAGTTGTCTCCTACAATGAGCAGTTCTTC,CSVLPLVVSYNEQFF
TRBJ2-7,TRBD1,.,TRBV30,TGTGCCTGGAGTACAGGGGGCAGCGAGCAGTACTTC,CAWSTGGSEQYF
TRBJ2-2,TRBD2,.,TRBV20-1,TGCAGTGCCCAATCTGGCGGGGGAACGAACACCGGGGAGCTGTTTTTT,CSAQSGGGTNTGELFF
TRBJ2-7,.,.,TRBV7-9,TGTGCCAGCAGCTTAGTAGCTGACGGGCTAGGGGGCTACGAGCAGTACTTC,CASSLVADGLGGYEQYF
TRBJ2-1,.,once,TRBV12-3/TRBV12-4,TGTGCCAGCAGCACCAGGAGCTCCTACAATGAGCAGTTCTTC,CASSTRSSYNEQFF
TRBJ2-2,.,.,TRBV5-1,TGCGCCAGCAGCTTGGGTCGACAGGGAGGGACCGGGGAGCTGTTTTTT,CASSLGRQGGTGELFF
TRBJ1-4,.,.,TRBV29-1,TGCAGCGTCGGTTCTGCAACTAATGAAAAACTGTTTTTT,CSVGSATNEKLFF
TRBJ1-5,.,.,TRBV19,TGTGCCAGTAGTGGCAGGGTCCAGCCCCAGCATTTT,CASSGRVQPQHF
TRBJ1-2,.,once,TRBV12-5,TGTGCTAGTGGTCTCTCCCGGGACCGGCTTCGTTATGGCTACACCTTC,CASGLSRDRLRYGYTF
TRBJ1-2,TRBD1,.,TRBV4-2,TGTGCCAGCAGCCAGGGACAGGCGTCCTATGGCTACACCTTC,CASSQGQASYGYTF
TRBJ2-3,.,once,TRBV30,TGTGCCTGGAGTGGGGGGGCCGGGATCACAGATACGCAGTATTTT,CAWSGGAGITDTQYF
TRBJ2-3,.,.,TRBV7-8,TGTGCCAGCAGCTTCCACAGGGCTCGGGGCACAGATACGCAGTATTTT,CASSFHRARGTDTQYF
TRBJ2-1,.,.,TRBV27,TGTGCCAGCAGTTTACAAGATGGTCCGGCGGGCAATGAGCAGTTCTTC,CASSLQDGPAGNEQFF
TRBJ1-2,TRBD1,once,TRBV4-1,TGCGCCAGCAGCCAAGAAGGGACAGCTAACGCGAACTATGGCTACACCTTC,CASSQEGTANANYGYTF
TRBJ2-7,.,.,TRBV20-1,TGCAGTGCTAGAGTCTTGGGGCGGGCGCAATCCGAGCAGTACTTC,CSARVLGRAQSEQYF
TRBJ2-1,.,.,TRBV20-1,TGCAGTGCTAGAGATTTTGCGGGTAATGAGCAGTTCTTC,CSARDFAGNEQFF
TRBJ2-3,.,.,TRBV7-3,TGTGCCAGCAGCTTTGGTGGGAACACAGATACGCAGTATTTT,CASSFGGNTDTQYF
TRBJ1-2,TRBD1,.,TRBV5-6,TGTGCCAGCAGCCCAGGGGTCAGGGGGCGTCATAACTATGGCTACACCTTC,CASSPGVRGRHNYGYTF
TRBJ2-2,.,few,TRBV3-1,TGTGCCAGCTCATGGGTCAACACCGGGGAGCTGTTTTTT,CASSWVNTGELFF
TRBJ2-5,.,.,TRBV12-3/TRBV12-4,TGTGCCAGCAGTTTGGACCGGGTGTCAGAGCAAGAGACCCAGTACTTC,CASSLDRVSEQETQYF
TRBJ1-6,.,.,TRBV7-9,TGTGCCAGCAGCTTTGGACAGAGCTATAATTCACCCCTCCACTTT,CASSFGQSYNSPLHF
TRBJ1-6,.,.,TRBV4-3,TGCGCCAGCAGCCAGACGACAGGTTCCTATAATTCACCCCTCCACTTT,CASSQTTGSYNSPLHF
TRBJ2-7,.,.,TRBV27,TGTGCCAGCTCACCCCACGGCTCCTACGAGCAGTACTTC,CASSPHGSYEQYF
TRBJ2-7,TRBD1,.,TRBV24-1,TGTGCCACCGCCGCCGGACAGGGGATTTCCTACGAGCAGTACTTC,CATAAGQGISYEQYF
TRBJ2-7,TRBD1,.,TRBV14,TGTGCCAGCAGCCAGACCCGGACAGGGGCGGATAGATACGAGCAGTACTTC,CASSQTRTGADRYEQYF
TRBJ2-3,.,.,TRBV7-7,TGTGCTAGCAGCCCTAATAAAGACAGCACAGATACGCAGTATTTT,CASSPNKDSTDTQYF
TRBJ2-3,.,.,TRBV29-1,TGCAGCGTTGACGGGAGCACAGATACGCAGTATTTT,CSVDGSTDTQYF
TRBJ1-5,TRBD1,.,TRBV30,TGTGCCTGGGGTGCGGGACAGATCAATCAGCCCCAGCATTTT,CAWGAGQINQPQHF
TRBJ2-3,TRBD2,once,TRBV20-1,TGCAGTGCTAGCCCTTTAGCGGGGGGCGCAGATACGCAGTATTTT,CSASPLAGGADTQYF
TRBJ2-7,.,.,TRBV20-1,TGCAGTGCTAGACGGTCGGGGAACGAGCAGTACTTC,CSARRSGNEQYF
TRBJ1-5,.,once,TRBV18,TGTGCCAGCTCCAGGGGCGGTAGCAATCAGCCCCAGCATTTT,CASSRGGSNQPQHF
TRBJ2-5,TRBD2,.,TRBV10-3,TGTGCCATCAGTGGGGGACTAAGAGAGACCCAGTACTTC,CAISGGLRETQYF
TRBJ1-1,.,.,TRBV30,TGTGCCTGGAGTACCCTTGTGAACACTGAAGCTTTCTTT,CAWSTLVNTEAFF
TRBJ1-4,.,.,TRBV30,TGTGCCTGGAGTGTACGGCAGAGGGATCAAAAACTGTTTTTT,CAWSVRQRDQKLFF
TRBJ2-1,.,.,TRBV9,TGTGCCAGCAGCTCCCGACCAGACAATGAGCAGTTCTTC,CASSSRPDNEQFF
TRBJ2-3,TRBD2,once,TRBV27,TGTGCCAGCAGTTGGGGCGGGGGGAGGGCGGCAGATACGCAGTATTTT,CASSWGGGRAADTQYF
TRBJ1-1,.,.,TRBV12-3/TRBV12-4,TGTGCCAGCAAATGGAGGGGCACCACTGAAGCTTTCTTT,CASKWRGTTEAFF
TRBJ2-5,TRBD2,.,TRBV28,TGTGCCAGCAGTATCCAGCGGGGGGGCCGAGAGACCCAGTACTTC,CASSIQRGGRETQYF
TRBJ1-1,.,.,TRBV29-1,TGCAGCGTTGTAGGGGCAGGGCTCACTGAAGCTTTCTTT,CSVVGAGLTEAFF
TRBJ1-2,.,.,TRBV7-9,TGTGCCAGCAGCTCCGCGGACAGTTATGGCTACACCTTC,CASSSADSYGYTF
TRBJ1-5,.,.,TRBV30,TGTGCCTGGAGTGTACGAGTGGGTGATCAGCCCCAGCATTTT,CAWSVRVGDQPQHF
TRBJ2-5,.,.,TRBV29-1,TGCAGCGGGTGGTTGGAGACCCAGTACTTC,CSGWLETQYF
TRBJ2-5,.,.,TRBV7-9,TGTGCCAGCAGCAACTCGGTTTACCAAGAGACCCAGTACTTC,CASSNSVYQETQYF
TRBJ1-5,.,.,TRBV7-9,TGTGCCAGCAGTAACTGGGCAGGGACCAATCAGCCCCAGCATTTT,CASSNWAGTNQPQHF
TRBJ1-1,.,once,TRBV4-3,TGCGCCAGCAGCCAAGATTTTTCCACTGAAGCTTTCTTT,CASSQDFSTEAFF
TRBJ2-7,.,.,TRBV27,TGTGCCAGCTCTGACCGCCTGGGGGCTAGCGCCAGGGGAATACAGTACTTC,CASSDRLGASARGIQYF
TRBJ2-3,.,.,TRBV29-1,TGCAGCGTTGGACCCACAGATACGCAGTATTTT,CSVGPTDTQYF
TRBJ2-7,TRBD2,.,TRBV6-5,TGTGCCAGCAGCCCTAGCGGGGGGGCACATGAGCAGTACTTC,CASSPSGGAHEQYF
TRBJ2-4,TRBD2,.,TRBV15,TGTGCCACCAGCACCCGCGGGGGAGCCAAAAACATTCAGTACTTC,CATSTRGGAKNIQYF
TRBJ1-2,.,.,TRBV29-1,TGCAGCGCCCGGGACGCCCCTAACTATGGCTACACCTTC,CSARDAPNYGYTF
TRBJ1-5,.,.,TRBV12-3/TRBV12-4,TGTGCCAGCAGTCTGGGGTCCCCTAGCAATCAGCCCCAGCATTTT,CASSLGSPSNQPQHF
TRBJ1-2,.,.,TRBV30,TGTGCCTGGAGTGTTATCTCTAACTATGGCTACACCTTC,CAWSVISNYGYTF
TRBJ2-7,.,.,TRBV30,TGTGCCTGGAGGGGGGACATAAACTACGAGCAGTACTTC,CAWRGDINYEQYF
TRBJ1-5,.,.,TRBV19,TGTGCCAGTACCCGGACACAGGGTAGCAATCAGCCCCAGCATTTT,CASTRTQGSNQPQHF